The entry below gives a single T cell receptor beta chain sequence along with its context. Produced via immunoSEQ multiplex PCR; TCRdb's table is partial and in-frame only. This table holds about 150,000 clones, 85% to 95% found once. The data stem from a study of T cell responses to AZD1222 COVID-19 vaccine. The CDR3 is made up of 19 amino acids. The sequenced sample was peripheral blood, obtained 28 days after the second AZD1222 dose. The clonotype comes from an adult who received the AZD1222 COVID-19 vaccine. This rearrangement joins TRBV21-1 to TRBJ1-2. TRBV21-1 corresponds to a pseudogene. CDR3 nucleotide sequence: TGTGCCAGCAGCCCCCGGGGTCCCCTATCGATGAGGGCCCCCTATGGCTACACCTTC. Protein sequence: CASSPRGPLSMRAPYGYTF.